This T cell receptor beta chain derives from a study of T cells in Graves' hyperthyroidism and ophthalmopathy. This clonotype has only a few counts. Germline V gene sequence: CDR1 LNHDA, CDR2 SQIVND (reference sequence). With 5 bases removed from V and 0 bases from J, the gap between germline ends came to 11 bases. CDR3 length: 14 amino acids. TCR beta CDR3 region amplification was performed from RNA transcripts. RT-PCR in the first round (using the HTBI primer set) targeted the TCR CDR3. TCRdb recomputed calls from the multiplex PCR reads with MiXCR, one row per CDR3 protein. The sample contains fewer than 600,000 distinct CDR3 sequences, roughly an eighth of which appear only once.

This TCR derives from a woman between 18 and 30 years old with Graves' hyperthyroidism. The material sequenced was blood. The rearrangement links TRBV19 to TRBJ2-7, with D perhaps TRBD1 (6 bases). CDR3 nucleotide sequence: TGTGCCAGTAGTGTACGGGACACCTCCTACGAGCAGTACTTC. As protein: CASSVRDTSYEQYF.